A single sample gave rise to the 24 T cell receptor beta chains below, sequenced in a study of cytomegalovirus exposure and HLA in healthy donors. Amplification used 60 Vbeta primers and 13 Jbeta primers. The data were produced by immunoSEQ multiplex PCR, yet TCRdb's version contains in-frame clones alone and is incomplete. The repertoire holds about 160,000 clones, more than 80% seen once, with 1.5% to 2% in the top ten. Sequenced input: PBMCs. These receptors were taken from a woman under 30 in good health and CMV-seronegative.

V and J are TRBV18 and TRBJ2-3, with 7 bases fitting TRBD1. Per germline, CDR1 KGHSH and CDR2 LQKENI. V dropped 3 bases and J dropped 2; count of bases not matched to a gene: 8. The CDR3 runs to 16 residues. The CDR3 reads CASSPTGTAYTDTQYF. CDR3 nucleotide sequence: TGTGCCAGCTCACCCACCGGGACAGCCTACACAGATACGCAGTATTTT.

CDR3 loop: CASRRGLGGNTIYF. The CDR3 DNA is TGTGCCAGCAGACGGGGGTTGGGAGGAAACACCATATATTTT. This chain uses TRBV9 with TRBJ1-3, with D tentatively TRBD1 (5 bases). The V gene's germline CDR1 is SGDLS and CDR2 YYNGEE. CDR3 size: 14 residues. The V gene lost 5 bases and the J gene lost 4 bases, with 13 bases spanning the gap.

This chain connects TRBV5-1 to TRBJ2-5, with a tentative D call TRBD2 (6 bases). The assigned J gene may be wrong: the sequence end matches TRBJ2-7 better. The CDR3 is 13 amino acids. Germline CDR1 reads SGHRS; CDR2 reads YFSETQ. CDR3 nucleotide sequence: TGCGCCAGCAGCCGCGGGGAGTCGCACGAGCAGTACTTC. Amino acids: CASSRGESHEQYF.

The chain uses TRBV30 and TRBJ1-3, with TRBD1 identical over 8 bases. The CDR3 is 15 amino acids. J was trimmed by 4 bases and V by 3 bases; bases with no gene match: 8. CDR1 GTSNPN and CDR2 SVGIG come from the germline V gene (reference sequence). CDR3 residues: CAWRTGANLGNTIYF. In nucleotides, the CDR3 is TGTGCCTGGAGGACAGGGGCCAACCTAGGAAACACCATATATTTT.

As for this clone: The junction does not match germline at one end; this may be a read error. V gene TRBV7-9 combines with J gene TRBJ1-3, with 8 positions matching TRBD1. Germline V CDR1 and CDR2: SEHNR, FQNEAQ (reference sequence). This CDR3 is built from 13 residues. The CDR3 sequence is CSSSLTGVNTIYF. CDR3 sequence (DNA): TGTTCCAGCAGCCTGACAGGGGTAAACACCATATATTTT. Looking up the rest from reference TRBV7-9 and TRBJ1-3 gives the full variable domain: DTGVSQNPRHKITKRGQNVTFRCDPISEHNRLYWYRQTLGQGPEFLTYFQNEAQLEKSRLLSDRFSAERPKGSFSTLEIQRTEQGDSAMYLCSSSLTGVNTIYFGEGSWLTVV.

This clone was observed a few times. This chain connects TRBV19 to TRBJ2-1, with 12 bases matching TRBD2. The V and J ends lost 8 bases and 1 base, in that order; junction bases with no gene match: 6. The germline V gene has CDR1 LNHDA and CDR2 SQIVND (reference sequence). The CDR3 covers 16 residues. The CDR3 coding sequence is TGTGCCAGTTGTACTAGCGGGGGGCATTCCTACAATGAGCAGTTCTTC. Amino acids: CASCTSGGHSYNEQFF. The variable domain in full, with the rest retrieved from reference TRBV19 and TRBJ2-1, is DGGITQSPKYLFRKEGQNVTLSCEQNLNHDAMYWYRQDPGQGLRLIYYSQIVNDFQKGDIAEGYSVSREKKESFPLTVTSAQKNPTAFYLCASCTSGGHSYNEQFFGPGTRLTVL.

V and J are TRBV5-1 and TRBJ2-3; 10 positions agree with TRBD2. CDR3 length: 16 amino acids. Per the germline V gene, CDR1 is SGHRS and CDR2 is YFSETQ. V lost 3 bases to trimming and J lost 0 bases; unmatched junction nucleotides: 4. The CDR3 DNA sequence: TGCGCCAGCAGCTCTGGACTAGCGGCGAGCACAGATACGCAGTATTTT. The encoded protein is CASSSGLAASTDTQYF.

The rearrangement joins TRBV9 to TRBJ1-4, with D possibly TRBD1 on 5 matching bases. The CDR3 extends over 16 amino acids. V gave up 0 bases and J gave up 0 bases, with 9 bases separating them. Germline CDR1 is SGDLS and CDR2 is YYNGEE. The CDR3 spells CASSVATGTTNEKLFF. Written as DNA, the CDR3 is TGTGCCAGCAGCGTAGCTACAGGTACAACTAATGAAAAACTGTTTTTT.

V usage is TRBV25-1 and J usage is TRBJ1-4, with 8 nucleotides matching TRBD1. V was clipped by 4 bases and J by 5 bases; unmatched bases: 6. This CDR3 is 15 amino acids long. The germline CDR1 and CDR2 sequences are MGHDK and SYGVNS. The CDR3 DNA reads TGTGCCAGCAGTGTTCACCGGGACAGGAATGAAAAACTGTTTTTT. This codes for CASSVHRDRNEKLFF.

J is TRBJ1-1 and V is TRBV6-5; a possible D gene is TRBD1 (6 bases). V was pared by 7 bases and J by 5 bases, with 14 bases between. The CDR3 has 13 residues. Germline V gene lookup returns CDR1 MNHEY and CDR2 SVGAGI. CDR3: CASKGGLGTEAFF. CDR3 nucleotide sequence: TGTGCCAGCAAGGGGGGGCTGGGGACTGAAGCTTTCTTT.

The chain is built from TRBV4-1 and TRBJ1-5; D is perhaps TRBD1 (6 bases). The germline CDR1 and CDR2 sequences are MGHRA and YSYEKL. V lost 2 bases and J 0 bases, leaving 11 bases between the germline ends. CDR3 length: 16 residues. The CDR3 sequence: CASSQRGQNSNQPQHF. Here the CDR3 DNA reads TGCGCCAGCAGCCAACGCGGACAGAATAGCAATCAGCCCCAGCATTTT.

The chain links TRBV10-1 to TRBJ2-7; tentative D call: TRBD1 (6 bases). The germline gives CDR1 WNHNN, CDR2 SYGVQD (reference sequence). The CDR3 runs 17 residues. V was shortened by 0 bases and J by 0 bases, with 15 bases between the two germline ends. The CDR3 protein is CASSESPGTKGSYEQYF. As DNA, the CDR3 is TGCGCCAGCAGTGAGTCTCCAGGGACAAAGGGCTCCTACGAGCAGTACTTC.

The chain recombines TRBV29-1 with TRBJ2-5; D is possibly TRBD2 (7 bases). CDR3 length: 16 amino acids. Germline lookup yields CDR1 SQVTM and CDR2 ANQGSEA. V lost 8 bases and J lost 5, with 27 bases in between. The CDR3, as DNA: TGCAGCTTATTAGAGGCTGGGGGGGGGCAGGGTGAGACCCAGTACTTC. Residues: CSLLEAGGGQGETQYF. The complete variable domain, with remaining parts taken from reference TRBV29-1 and TRBJ2-5, reads SAVISQKPSRDICQRGTSLTIQCQVDSQVTMMFWYRQQPGQSLTLIATANQGSEATYESGFVIDKFPISRPNLTFSTLTVSNMSPEDSSIYLCSLLEAGGGQGETQYFGPGTRLLVL.

The V gene is TRBV9, the J gene TRBJ1-2; a weak D match, TRBD1 (5 bases). This CDR3 comprises 14 residues. Per germline, CDR1 SGDLS and CDR2 YYNGEE. V lost 4 bases to trimming and J lost 3 bases, with 13 bases between them. The CDR3 DNA reads TGTGCCAGCAGCCCCGCCGGGGGGGACTATGGCTACACCTTC. Amino acids: CASSPAGGDYGYTF.

This clone has a handful of counts. This chain's CDR3 is CASSLWGGFTEAFF. The DNA of the CDR3 is TGTGCCAGCAGCTTATGGGGGGGGTTTACTGAAGCTTTCTTT. The J gene is TRBJ1-1, the V gene TRBV5-6; a weak D match, TRBD1 (5 bases). Germline values: CDR1 SGHDT, CDR2 YYEEEE. V dropped 2 bases and J dropped 5 bases, with 13 bases sitting between them. The CDR3 consists of 14 residues. The full variable domain, its missing parts supplied by reference TRBV5-6 and TRBJ1-1, is DAGVTQSPTHLIKTRGQQVTLRCSPKSGHDTVSWYQQALGQGPQFIFQYYEEEERQRGNFPDRFSGHQFPNYSSELNVNALLLGDSALYLCASSLWGGFTEAFFGQGTRLTVV.

CDR3 in amino acids: CASSLGQWASGNTIYF. Written as DNA, the CDR3 is TGTGCCAGCAGCTTAGGACAGTGGGCCTCTGGAAACACCATATATTTT. The chain recombines TRBV11-2 with TRBJ1-3; D might be TRBD1 (5 bases). V lost 1 base, J lost 0 bases, and 10 bases lay in between. This CDR3 has 16 residues. The germline V gene has CDR1 SGHAT and CDR2 FQNNGV.

The genes are TRBV7-9 and TRBJ2-1, with unresolved D. Germline CDR1 reads SEHNR; CDR2 reads FQNEAQ (reference sequence). V was trimmed by 5 bases and J by 5 bases, leaving 7 bases between them. This CDR3 has 12 amino acids. The DNA for the CDR3 is TGTGCCAGCAGCGCCGGTGACAATGAGCAGTTCTTC. Amino acids: CASSAGDNEQFF.

The rearrangement uses TRBV18 and TRBJ2-5; 10 nucleotides align to TRBD2. In germline, CDR1 is KGHSH, CDR2 LQKENI. The CDR3 loop spans 15 amino acids. The junction had 6 bases not matched to a gene; V was cut back by 3 bases and J by 5 bases. The CDR3 protein is CASSPPGLARETQYF. The CDR3 coding sequence is TGTGCCAGCTCACCGCCGGGACTAGCGAGGGAGACCCAGTACTTC.

This chain joins TRBV7-9 and TRBJ1-4; D is unclear. V was clipped by 5 bases and J by 4 bases, with 14 bases between them. The CDR3 sequence is 15 residues long. Germline V gives CDR1 SEHNR, CDR2 FQNEAQ (reference sequence). For the CDR3, the DNA is TGTGCCAGCAGCGCGCCCGGGGTGATTAATGAAAAACTGTTTTTT. It is translated as CASSAPGVINEKLFF.

The chain uses TRBV11-2 and TRBJ2-7; 8 positions match TRBD1. CDR1 and CDR2 (germline): SGHAT, FQNNGV. The ends lost 7 bases at V and 2 bases at J; junction bases unmatched: 7. The CDR3 is 14 amino acids. In DNA, the CDR3 is TGTGCCAGCACCCTAGAACAGGGGGCCTACGAGCAGTACTTC. Its translation: CASTLEQGAYEQYF.

V is TRBV5-4 and J is TRBJ2-7, with D possibly being TRBD2 (6 bases). V lost 0 bases and J lost 1, with 8 bases in between. Per the germline V gene, CDR1 is SGHNT and CDR2 is YYREEE (reference sequence). The CDR3 totals 14 residues. CDR3 bases: TGTGCCAGCAGCTTGGGAGGGACTTCCTACGAGCAGTACTTC. Its translation is CASSLGGTSYEQYF.

The chain is built from TRBV2 and TRBJ1-3; 8 bases are a match to TRBD1. The trim removed 2 bases at V and 0 bases at J, leaving 12 bases unmatched. The V gene's germline CDR1 is SNHLY and CDR2 FYNNEI. This CDR3 contains 19 residues. The CDR3 DNA is TGTGCCAGCAGTGAATCTTGGACAGGGTACTACTACTCTGGAAACACCATATATTTT. Amino acids: CASSESWTGYYYSGNTIYF.

The V gene is TRBV4-1, the J gene TRBJ2-3; 7 bases are shared with TRBD2. Germline assignment: CDR1 MGHRA and CDR2 YSYEKL. The CDR3 length is 14 residues. V dropped 1 base and J dropped 6; count of bases not matched to a gene: 4. CDR3 in amino acids: CASSQGLREDTQYF. CDR3 coding DNA: TGCGCCAGCAGCCAAGGGTTGCGGGAGGATACGCAGTATTTT.

This clone was detected only a few times. This sequence joins TRBV6-1 and TRBJ1-2; a weak D match, TRBD1 (5 bases). The V gene's germline CDR1 is MNHNS and CDR2 SASEGT. The CDR3 runs to 14 residues. V lost 1 base to trimming and J lost 5 bases, with 11 bases between them. Here the CDR3 reads CASSEVGLGYGYTF. CDR3 in DNA: TGTGCCAGCAGTGAAGTGGGGCTAGGTTATGGCTACACCTTC.